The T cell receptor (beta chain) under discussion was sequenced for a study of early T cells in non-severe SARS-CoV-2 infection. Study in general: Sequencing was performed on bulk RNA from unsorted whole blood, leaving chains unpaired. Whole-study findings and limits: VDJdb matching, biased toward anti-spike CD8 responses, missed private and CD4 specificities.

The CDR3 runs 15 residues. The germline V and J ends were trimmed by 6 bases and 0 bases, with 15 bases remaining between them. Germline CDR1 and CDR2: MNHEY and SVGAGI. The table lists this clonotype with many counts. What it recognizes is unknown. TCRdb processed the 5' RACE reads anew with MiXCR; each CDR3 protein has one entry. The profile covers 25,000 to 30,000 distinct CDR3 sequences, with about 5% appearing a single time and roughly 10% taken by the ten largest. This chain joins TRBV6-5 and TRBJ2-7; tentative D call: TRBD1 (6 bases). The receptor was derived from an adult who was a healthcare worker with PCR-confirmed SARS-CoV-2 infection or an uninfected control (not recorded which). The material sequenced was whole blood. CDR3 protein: CASSTGPPRSYEQYF. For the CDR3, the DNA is TGTGCCAGCAGCACAGGGCCTCCCCGCTCCTACGAGCAGTACTTC.